Presented here are 10 T cell receptor beta chains from one specimen sequenced in a study of siplizumab effects on memory and regulatory T cells. Generated by immunoSEQ multiplex PCR, the TCRdb table keeps only in-frame clones and is missing some. The data contain 90,000 to 130,000 clones, roughly 90% of them singletons. Material for sequencing was CD4+ T cells sorted from blood. All receptors derive from a human donor in good health.

The V and J genes are TRBV29-1 and TRBJ1-3, with D unresolved. This CDR3 is 11 amino acids long. Germline V gene lookup returns CDR1 SQVTM and CDR2 ANQGSEA. Trimming took 2 bases from V and 4 from J, leaving 3 bases between them. The CDR3: CSVERGNTIYF. The CDR3 region has the DNA TGCAGCGTTGAAAGGGGAAACACCATATATTTT.

The chain recombines TRBV30 with TRBJ1-1; D not certain. The germline gives CDR1 GTSNPN, CDR2 SVGIG (reference sequence). There are 12 residues in the CDR3. V was cut by 4 bases and J by 1 base, with 7 bases left in between. CDR3 region: CAWNDGNTEAFF. In DNA, the CDR3 is TGTGCCTGGAACGATGGGAACACTGAAGCTTTCTTT. The full variable domain, in which reference TRBV30 and TRBJ1-1 provide the parts outside the CDR3, is SQTIHQWPATLVQPVGSPLSLECTVEGTSNPNLYWYRQAAGRGLQLLFYSVGIGQISSEVPQNLSASRPQDRQFILSSKKLLLSDSGFYLCAWNDGNTEAFFGQGTRLTVV.

The genes are TRBV5-1 and TRBJ2-7; D is possibly TRBD1 (6 bases). The CDR3 contains 12 residues. V dropped 7 bases and J dropped 3 bases, with 11 bases sitting between them. CDR1 and CDR2 (germline): SGHRS, YFSETQ. This CDR3 is CASSQGGYEQYF. CDR3 DNA sequence: TGCGCCAGCTCACAGGGCGGCTACGAGCAGTACTTC.

This clone appeared once. This chain joins TRBV6-5 and TRBJ2-7, with D maybe TRBD2 (6 bases). CDR1 is MNHEY, CDR2 SVGAGI, per germline. V was pared by 5 bases and J by 3 bases, with 8 bases between. The CDR3 totals 12 residues. The CDR3 reads CASSRGIYEQYF. For the CDR3, the DNA is TGTGCCAGCAGTCGCGGGATCTACGAGCAGTACTTC.

This clone was seen a few times. This sequence joins TRBV4-2 and TRBJ1-6; D is undetermined. The CDR3 covers 14 residues. V lost 1 base to trimming and J lost 7 bases, with 8 bases between them. Germline V CDR1 and CDR2: LGHNA, YNFKEQ. The CDR3 loop reads CASSQGAGNSPLHF. The CDR3 DNA follows: TGTGCCAGCAGCCAAGGGGCCGGGAATTCACCCCTCCACTTT.

The V gene is TRBV27, the J gene TRBJ1-2, with a possible D match to TRBD1 (5 bases). V gave up 0 bases and J gave up 1 base, with 21 bases separating them. Germline V CDR1 and CDR2: MNHEY, SMNVEV (reference sequence). The CDR3 spans 19 residues. The DNA for the CDR3 is TGTGCCAGCAGTTTATCGATACCCAGGGCAGGGAGAATTAACTATGGCTACACCTTC. Protein product: CASSLSIPRAGRINYGYTF.

This chain joins TRBV29-1 and TRBJ1-4; TRBD1 matches at 7 bases. This CDR3 is built from 17 residues. Germline V lookup: CDR1 SQVTM, CDR2 ANQGSEA. The V and J ends lost 4 bases and 2 bases, in that order; junction bases with no gene match: 13. CDR3 amino acids: CSVVSETGKRTNEKLFF. The CDR3 DNA reads as TGCAGCGTTGTTTCCGAGACAGGGAAGAGGACTAATGAAAAACTGTTTTTT.

The chain is built from TRBV4-1 and TRBJ1-5; D call uncertain. With 0 bases removed from V and 6 bases from J, the gap between germline ends came to 9 bases. The CDR3 runs to 14 residues. The germline V gene encodes CDR1 MGHRA and CDR2 YSYEKL. The CDR3 nucleotides are TGCGCCAGCAGCCAAGATTTAGGGAGTCAGCCCCAGCATTTT. This encodes CASSQDLGSQPQHF.

The chain combines TRBV5-1 with TRBJ2-3, with 9 bases lining up with TRBD2. The trim removed 4 bases at V and 3 bases at J, leaving 9 bases unmatched. This CDR3 is 16 amino acids long. Germline CDR1 reads SGHRS; CDR2 reads YFSETQ. CDR3 loop: CASSRGGSGGTDTQYF. Here the CDR3 DNA reads TGCGCCAGCAGCCGTGGGGGTAGCGGGGGAACAGATACGCAGTATTTT. Drawing the rest from reference TRBV5-1 and TRBJ2-3, the complete variable domain is KAGVTQTPRYLIKTRGQQVTLSCSPISGHRSVSWYQQTPGQGLQFLFEYFSETQRNKGNFPGRFSGRQFSNSRSEMNVSTLELGDSALYLCASSRGGSGGTDTQYFGPGTRLTVL.

The rearrangement uses TRBV6-5 and TRBJ1-1; D unclear. This CDR3 is 13 amino acids long. Germline V gives CDR1 MNHEY, CDR2 SVGAGI. V was trimmed by 5 bases and J by 1 base, leaving 8 bases between them. The CDR3 DNA reads TGTGCCAGCAGTCAGACACCGAACACTGAAGCTTTCTTT. Amino acids: CASSQTPNTEAFF.